This T cell receptor (beta chain) was profiled in a study of read filtering for tumor transcriptome and immune sequencing. Findings of the study overall: Dropping single-read clonotypes raised IR-seq and RNA-seq shared-clonotype correlation. This fraction held mixed bone marrow immune cells after CD138-negative sorting.

Trimming removed 1 base from V and 5 bases from J, with 11 bases in between. The germline V gene has CDR1 SGHTA and CDR2 FQGNSA. The CDR3 is 14 amino acids. This library used roughly 400 ng RNA and molecular barcoded adaptors spanning alpha/delta and beta/gamma chains. TCRdb called the reads again in MiXCR, with one record for every CDR3 protein. The repertoire holds 42,000 or so distinct CDR3 sequences, with around 15% as singletons. This clonotype was recorded at least ten times. Antigen specificity is unknown. The chain combines TRBV7-2 with TRBJ2-5; a possible D gene is TRBD1 (6 bases). The receptor comes from a donor aged 40 or over with multiple myeloma. Sequencing input: a population of CD138-negative cells sorted from bone marrow. For the CDR3, the DNA is TGTGCCAGCAGCTTAGACGGACAGAGGGAGACCCAGTACTTC. Residues: CASSLDGQRETQYF.